This TCR beta chain was retrieved from a study of blood T cell repertoires in COVID-19. Study context: Acute-phase and convalescent COVID-19 samples originated in the United States, Italy and Spain. In each case, the material was cDNA or gDNA derived from T cells, B-cell-depleted T cells, or PBMCs.

Trimming at V came to 2 bases and at J to 4 bases, leaving 7 bases not matched to a gene. Looked up from germline, CDR1 is SGHAT and CDR2 is FQNNGV. The CDR3 is 16 amino acids. The authors' processing: Estimation of nucleated cell counts was performed using reference gene primer amplification. Some clones are missing from TCRdb's copy, which holds only in-frame ones; the method was immunoSEQ multiplex PCR. V and J calls and clone size are copied from that table; D and trimming were computed from the DNA. The repertoire holds 150,000 to 200,000 clones, with approximately 86% as singletons. The V gene is TRBV11-2, the J gene TRBJ2-3; 9 positions agree with TRBD1. The source is a woman at least 80 years old with acute or convalescent COVID-19. The sequenced sample was peripheral blood. The CDR3 DNA reads TGTGCCAGCAGCTTATACGGGGACAGGGCCGCAGATACGCAGTATTTT. Translation gives CASSLYGDRAADTQYF.